Listed here are 25 T cell receptor beta chains from one sample, sequenced in a study of metastatic and nonmetastatic thyroid tumors. TCRdb called clones again from the PCR reads with MiXCR. The repertoire holds around 4,100 clones, with 35% as singletons. Prior to thyroid surgery, none of the patients had received any treatment. The sequenced sample was adjacent normal tissue. The receptors derive from a female donor with papillary thyroid cancer or a benign thyroid nodule (not recorded which). Some clones in this sample may be carry-over from other donors' samples.

In its sample, this clone was seen a few times. V and J are TRBV6-1 and TRBJ2-7; 9 bases agree with TRBD1. Germline loops: CDR1 MNHNS, CDR2 SASEGT. This CDR3 region has 14 residues. The ends lost 6 bases at V and 4 bases at J; junction bases unmatched: 7. CDR3 loop: CASSRGQGKYEQYF. The CDR3, as DNA: TGTGCCAGCAGCCGTGGACAGGGGAAATACGAGCAGTACTTC.

The V gene is TRBV11-3, the J gene TRBJ2-7; the D is unclear. The germline V and J ends were trimmed by 2 bases and 6 bases, with 14 bases remaining between them. The V gene's germline CDR1 is SGHNT and CDR2 YENEEA. The CDR3 consists of 14 residues. CDR3 region: CASSLSPQIFEQYF. CDR3 nucleotides: TGTGCCAGCAGCTTATCGCCCCAGATCTTCGAGCAGTACTTC.

This clone was recorded a few times. The chain recombines TRBV19 with TRBJ1-5, with D uncertain. Germline V gene data show CDR1 as LNHDA and CDR2 as SQIVND (reference sequence). V lost 1 base to trimming and J lost 7 bases, with 8 bases between them. CDR3 size: 13 residues. The CDR3 protein is CASSIAVKQPQHF. In nucleotides, the CDR3 is TGTGCCAGTAGTATAGCGGTTAAGCAGCCCCAGCATTTT.

This chain connects TRBV9 to TRBJ2-5; the match to TRBD1 covers 8 bases. Losses at the gene ends were 3 bases for V and 5 bases for J; bases not matched to a gene: 3. The CDR3 length is 13 residues. The germline V gene has CDR1 SGDLS and CDR2 YYNGEE. This CDR3 is CASSGGQGETQYF. CDR3 in DNA: TGTGCCAGCAGCGGAGGACAGGGCGAGACCCAGTACTTC.

The rearrangement links TRBV7-3 to TRBJ2-2, with TRBD2 as a possible D gene (5 bases). Germline V CDR1 and CDR2: SGHTA, FQGTGA. V gave up 0 bases and J gave up 4 bases, with 9 bases separating them. The CDR3 is 15 amino acids. The CDR3, as DNA: TGTGCCAGCAGCTTAACAGGGAGCTTCACCGGGGAGCTGTTTTTT. Its translation: CASSLTGSFTGELFF.

The chain couples TRBV27 to TRBJ2-3, with TRBD2 matching 9 bases. Per the germline V gene, CDR1 is MNHEY and CDR2 is SMNVEV (reference sequence). Trimming removed 6 bases from V and 6 bases from J; junction bases left unmatched: 10. There are 15 residues in the CDR3. CDR3 amino acids: CASSPIAGVTDTQYF. The CDR3, as DNA: TGTGCCAGCAGCCCTATAGCGGGAGTAACGGATACGCAGTATTTT.

Turning to this clone: At one end, the junction sequence differs from germline, possibly due to a read error. The V call is TRBV20-1, the J call TRBJ2-7; perhaps TRBD2 as D (6 bases). Germline V gene data show CDR1 as DFQATT and CDR2 as SNEGSKA (reference sequence). CDR3 length: 12 amino acids. The CDR3 sequence: CSAKIQDYEQYF. In DNA, the CDR3 is TGCAGTGCTAAGATACAGGACTACGAACAGTACTTC.

J is TRBJ2-2 and V is TRBV19; D unresolved. Trimming shortened V by 5 bases and J by 1 base, and 14 bases separated the two germline ends. This CDR3 contains 16 residues. CDR1 and CDR2 (germline): LNHDA, SQIVND (reference sequence). DNA of the CDR3: TGTGCCAGTAGTCTGGTAGCCCAGCGGAACACCGGGGAGCTGTTTTTT. Its translation: CASSLVAQRNTGELFF.

V is TRBV24-1 and J is TRBJ2-3; D gene ambiguous. V was pared by 6 bases and J by 0 bases, with 9 bases between. The CDR3 spans 14 residues. Germline assignment: CDR1 KGHDR and CDR2 SFDVKD. This CDR3 is CATSSITSTDTQYF. The CDR3, as DNA: TGTGCCACCAGTTCTATTACTAGCACAGATACGCAGTATTTT.

This clone was found a few times. Germline is not matched at one junction end, which may reflect a read error. The chain combines TRBV6-1 with TRBJ2-3; 9 bases map to TRBD1. The CDR3 runs 13 residues. Germline assignment: CDR1 MNHNS and CDR2 SASEGT. The CDR3 nucleotides are TGTGCCAGCAGTGGGACAGGGGTAAATACCCAGTATTTT. It is translated as CASSGTGVNTQYF.

This chain connects TRBV12-3 or TRBV12-4 to TRBJ2-3; D is possibly TRBD1 (5 bases). V was shortened by 8 bases and J by 1 base, with 22 bases between the two germline ends. The CDR3 is 17 residues long. CDR3: CASASDLLLGRTDTQYF. In nucleotides, the CDR3 is TGTGCCAGCGCGTCCGATTTGTTGTTGGGGCGCACAGATACGCAGTATTTT.

This clone has more than one count but fewer than ten. The gene calls are TRBV12-3 or TRBV12-4 and TRBJ2-7, with D perhaps TRBD2 (6 bases). This CDR3 contains 11 residues. The ends were cut back, 5 bases at V and 5 bases at J, with 7 bases in the middle. CDR3 loop: CASSRTNEQYF. The CDR3 DNA is TGTGCCAGCAGTCGGACTAACGAGCAGTACTTC.

The J gene is TRBJ1-2, the V gene TRBV5-1; 8 bases map to TRBD1. The V segment lost 0 bases and the J segment 8 bases; nucleotides outside the gene matches: 9. The CDR3 consists of 15 residues. Looked up from germline, CDR1 is SGHRS and CDR2 is YFSETQ. The chain's CDR3 is CASSLEWTGFNGYTF. For the CDR3, the DNA is TGCGCCAGCAGCTTGGAATGGACAGGGTTCAACGGCTACACCTTC.

In its sample, this clone was seen a few times. J is TRBJ2-6 and V is TRBV12-3 or TRBV12-4, with no clear D. There are 15 residues in the CDR3. The V end was cut by 2 bases, the J end by 1 base, with 6 bases between. This CDR3 reads CASSLRMSGANVLTF. The CDR3 bases are TGTGCCAGCAGTTTAAGGATGTCTGGGGCCAACGTCCTGACTTTC.

By its share, this clone is medium-sized. The chain links TRBV3-1 to TRBJ1-6; D is ambiguous. Trimming cost V 1 base and J 7 bases, with 11 bases left between them. The CDR3 totals 15 residues. CDR1 is LGHDT and CDR2 is YNNKEL in the germline V gene (reference sequence). The CDR3, as DNA: TGTGCCAGCAGCCAAGTCGGGCGGGAAAATTCACCCCTCCACTTT. Translated: CASSQVGRENSPLHF.

In this sample, this clone turned up many times. The chain uses TRBV27 and TRBJ2-7, with 7 bases that match TRBD2. There are 15 residues in the CDR3. Germline V CDR1 and CDR2: MNHEY, SMNVEV (reference sequence). V lost 2 bases, J lost 3 bases, and 7 bases stayed unmatched. In DNA form, the CDR3 reads TGTGCCAGCAGTTTAGGAGCGGGACTTGTCTACGAGCAGTACTTC. Protein sequence: CASSLGAGLVYEQYF.

The chain carries TRBV25-1 and TRBJ2-7; D is unclear. The V and J ends lost 4 bases and 2 bases respectively, with 15 bases between them. The germline V gene has CDR1 MGHDK and CDR2 SYGVNS. The CDR3 is made up of 15 amino acids. The CDR3, as DNA: TGTGCCAGCAGTGGTACACCGGAGACACCCTACGAGCAGTACTTC. Translating gives CASSGTPETPYEQYF.

In its sample, this clone was seen a few times. DNA of the CDR3: TGTGCCAGCAGTTACTCCCCCGACAGGCCTGCCTACGAGCAGTACTTC. It codes for CASSYSPDRPAYEQYF. The rearrangement uses TRBV6-5 and TRBJ2-7; possible D gene TRBD1, 6 bases. Germline lookup yields CDR1 MNHEY and CDR2 SVGAGI. Trimming shortened V by 0 bases and J by 2 bases, and 14 bases separated the two germline ends. The CDR3 spans 16 residues.

V is TRBV28 and J is TRBJ2-7; TRBD1 aligns across 10 bases. From germline, CDR1 is MDHEN and CDR2 SYDVKM. The ends lost 6 bases at V and 4 bases at J; junction bases unmatched: 9. CDR3 length: 15 residues. CDR3 protein: CASRITGTGVYEQYV. CDR3 nucleotides: TGTGCCAGCAGGATTACCGGGACAGGGGTTTACGAGCAGTACGTC.

As concerns this clone: One end of the junction does not line up with germline, which may come from a read error. The V gene is TRBV30, the J gene TRBJ1-6; 7 bases fit TRBD1. Germline V CDR1 and CDR2: GTSNPN, SVGIG (reference sequence). This CDR3 has 13 amino acids. The CDR3: CAWSRAGGSPLRF. For the CDR3, the DNA is TGTGCCTGGAGTAGGGCAGGGGGTTCACCCCTCCGCTTT.

The J gene is TRBJ1-2, the V gene TRBV20-1, with a possible D match to TRBD1 (5 bases). Trimming removed 6 bases at V and 6 bases at J, with 5 bases between. Germline V gene sequence: CDR1 DFQATT, CDR2 SNEGSKA (reference sequence). The CDR3 loop spans 9 amino acids. CDR3 DNA: TGCAGTGCCAGGGATGGCTACACCTTC. This sequence encodes CSARDGYTF.

The CDR3 sequence is CASSPRTSGGANEQFF. As DNA, the CDR3 is TGTGCCAGCAGTCCGCGGACTAGCGGGGGGGCCAATGAGCAGTTCTTC. The chain couples TRBV27 to TRBJ2-1; 15 bases map to TRBD2. Germline V gene lookup returns CDR1 MNHEY and CDR2 SMNVEV (reference sequence). V was clipped by 5 bases and J by 6 bases; unmatched bases: 5. The CDR3 has 16 residues.

Relative to its sample, this clone is large (0.1 to 1%). This chain links TRBV6-1 with TRBJ1-1; 7 bases agree with TRBD1. Germline CDR1 MNHNS, CDR2 SASEGT. The CDR3 covers 14 residues. Trimming took 5 bases from V and 4 from J; bases not matched to a gene: 7. DNA of the CDR3: TGTGCCAGCAGTATCTGGACAGGCGCCACTGAAGCTTTCTTT. Translated: CASSIWTGATEAFF.

J is TRBJ2-7 and V is TRBV7-2; 9 bases are a match to TRBD1. Germline CDR1 is SGHTA and CDR2 is FQGNSA. V was pared by 6 bases and J by 4 bases, with 10 bases of the junction left unmatched. The CDR3 contains 15 residues. The CDR3 sequence is CASSLTGGSGYEQYF. The CDR3 region has the DNA TGTGCCAGCAGTTTAACAGGGGGCAGTGGGTACGAGCAGTACTTC.

In the case of this clone: The germline gene is not matched at one end of the junction; a read error may be the cause. V usage is TRBV27 and J usage is TRBJ2-2; TRBD2 might be the D (5 bases). CDR1 MNHEY and CDR2 SMNVEV come from the germline V gene (reference sequence). CDR3 length: 15 residues. Here the CDR3 DNA reads TGTGCCAGCAGTCGACGGCGGGCGAACACCGTGGAGCTGTTTTTT. This codes for CASSRRRANTVELFF.